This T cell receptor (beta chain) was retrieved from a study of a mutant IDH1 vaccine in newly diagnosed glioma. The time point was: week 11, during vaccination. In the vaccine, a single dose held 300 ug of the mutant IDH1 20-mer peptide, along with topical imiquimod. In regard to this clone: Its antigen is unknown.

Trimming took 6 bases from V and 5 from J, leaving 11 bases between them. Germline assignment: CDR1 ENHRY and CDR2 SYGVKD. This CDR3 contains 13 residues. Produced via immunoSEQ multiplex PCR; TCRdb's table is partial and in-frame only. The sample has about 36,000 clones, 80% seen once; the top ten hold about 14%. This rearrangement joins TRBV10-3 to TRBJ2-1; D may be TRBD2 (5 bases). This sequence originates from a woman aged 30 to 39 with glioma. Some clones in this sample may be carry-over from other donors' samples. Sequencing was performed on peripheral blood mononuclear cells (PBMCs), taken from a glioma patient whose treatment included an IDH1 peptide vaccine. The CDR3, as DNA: TGTGCCATCAGGAGAGGACTCGACAATGAGCAGTTCTTC. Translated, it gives CAIRRGLDNEQFF.